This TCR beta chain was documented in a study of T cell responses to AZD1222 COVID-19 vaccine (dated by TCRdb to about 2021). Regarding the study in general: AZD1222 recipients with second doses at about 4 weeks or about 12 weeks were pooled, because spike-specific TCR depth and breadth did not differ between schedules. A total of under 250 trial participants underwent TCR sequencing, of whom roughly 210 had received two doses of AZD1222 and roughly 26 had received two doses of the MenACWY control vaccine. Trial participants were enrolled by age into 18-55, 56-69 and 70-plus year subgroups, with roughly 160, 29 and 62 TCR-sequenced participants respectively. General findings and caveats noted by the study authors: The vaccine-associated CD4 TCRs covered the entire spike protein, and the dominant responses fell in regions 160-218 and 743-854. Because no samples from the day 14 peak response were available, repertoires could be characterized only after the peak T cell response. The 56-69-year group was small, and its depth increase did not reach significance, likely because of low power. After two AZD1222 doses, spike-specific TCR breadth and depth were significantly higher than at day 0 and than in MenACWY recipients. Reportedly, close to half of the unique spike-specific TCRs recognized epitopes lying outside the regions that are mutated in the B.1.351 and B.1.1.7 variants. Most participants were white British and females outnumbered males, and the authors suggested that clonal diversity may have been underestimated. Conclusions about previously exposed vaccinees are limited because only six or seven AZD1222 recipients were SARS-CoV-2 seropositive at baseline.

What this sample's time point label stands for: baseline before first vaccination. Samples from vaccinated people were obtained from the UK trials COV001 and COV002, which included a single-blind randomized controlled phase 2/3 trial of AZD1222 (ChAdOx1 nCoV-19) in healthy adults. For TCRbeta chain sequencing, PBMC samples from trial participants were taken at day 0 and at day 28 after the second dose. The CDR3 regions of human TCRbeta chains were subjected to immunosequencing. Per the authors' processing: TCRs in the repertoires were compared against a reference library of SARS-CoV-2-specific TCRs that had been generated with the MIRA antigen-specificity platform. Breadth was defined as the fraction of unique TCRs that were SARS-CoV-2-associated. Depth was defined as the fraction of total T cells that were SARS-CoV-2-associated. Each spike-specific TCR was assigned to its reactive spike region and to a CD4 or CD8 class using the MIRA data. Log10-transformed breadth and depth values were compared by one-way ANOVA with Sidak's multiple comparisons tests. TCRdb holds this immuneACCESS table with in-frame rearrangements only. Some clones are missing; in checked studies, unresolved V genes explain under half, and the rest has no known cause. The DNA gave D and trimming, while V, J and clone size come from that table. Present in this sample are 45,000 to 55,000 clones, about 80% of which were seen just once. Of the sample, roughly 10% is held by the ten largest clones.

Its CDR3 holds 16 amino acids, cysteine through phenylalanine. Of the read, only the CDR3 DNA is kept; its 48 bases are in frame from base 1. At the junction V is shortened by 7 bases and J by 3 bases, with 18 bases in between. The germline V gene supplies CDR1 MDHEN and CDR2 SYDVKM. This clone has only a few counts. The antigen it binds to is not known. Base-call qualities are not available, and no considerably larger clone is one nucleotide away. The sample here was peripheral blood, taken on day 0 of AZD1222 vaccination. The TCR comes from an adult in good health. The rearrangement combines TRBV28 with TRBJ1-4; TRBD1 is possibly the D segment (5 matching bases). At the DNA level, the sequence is TGTGCCAGCATCGCAGGGCCCGCTTCGGCTAATGAAAAACTGTTTTTT. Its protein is CASIAGPASANEKLFF.